This passage covers 27 T cell receptor beta chains from one sample sequenced in a study of cytomegalovirus exposure and HLA in healthy donors. PCR employed 60 Vbeta and 13 Jbeta primers. Profiled with immunoSEQ multiplex PCR; TCRdb holds only in-frame clones, not every one. This table has approximately 220,000 clones, over 75% appearing once. Input material: PBMCs. The receptors shown here come from a man aged 18 to 29 in good health and CMV-seronegative.

This sequence joins TRBV7-9 and TRBJ2-7; 8 nucleotides align to TRBD1. The germline V gene encodes CDR1 SEHNR and CDR2 FQNEAQ (reference sequence). The CDR3 consists of 16 residues. V dropped 2 bases and J dropped 3; count of bases not matched to a gene: 9. CDR3 DNA: TGTGCCAGCAGCTTACAGGGAGCAGGGGGCTTCTACGAGCAGTACTTC. Its translation is CASSLQGAGGFYEQYF.

The genes are TRBV19 and TRBJ1-1, with 11 positions matching TRBD1. The CDR3 totals 14 residues. Germline values: CDR1 LNHDA, CDR2 SQIVND (reference sequence). Trimming at V came to 4 bases and at J to 4 bases, leaving 2 bases not matched to a gene. CDR3 sequence reads: CASSTGTGGTEAFF. The CDR3 nucleotides are TGTGCCAGTAGTACAGGGACAGGGGGCACTGAAGCTTTCTTT.

About this clone itself: The same CDR3 arises from other DNA sequences in this sample as well. V is TRBV2 and J is TRBJ2-6; D not resolved. Germline V gene lookup returns CDR1 SNHLY and CDR2 FYNNEI. The CDR3 sequence is 14 residues long. Trimming removed 3 bases at V and 0 bases at J, with 3 bases between. The CDR3 protein is CASSERSGANVLTF. The CDR3 DNA sequence: TGTGCCAGCAGTGAGCGCTCTGGGGCCAACGTCCTGACTTTC.

The chain links TRBV28 to TRBJ2-3, with 10 bases fitting TRBD2. Looked up from germline, CDR1 is MDHEN and CDR2 is SYDVKM. This CDR3 comprises 15 residues. The CDR3 DNA is TGTGCACTGGAGCGGGAGGGCCTTAGCACAGATACGCAGTATTTT. It translates to CALEREGLSTDTQYF.

The chain uses TRBV7-2 and TRBJ1-3, with D perhaps TRBD1 (5 bases). This CDR3 comprises 16 residues. Germline V gives CDR1 SGHTA, CDR2 FQGNSA. V lost 0 bases, J lost 0 bases, and 9 bases lay in between. CDR3 DNA: TGTGCCAGCAGCTTAGCGGGGGGGTACTCTGGAAACACCATATATTTT. Its translation is CASSLAGGYSGNTIYF.

The chain uses TRBV11-1 and TRBJ1-4, with 9 positions matching TRBD1. Trimming removed 5 bases from V and 8 bases from J; junction bases left unmatched: 6. The length of the CDR3 is 14 residues. CDR1 SGHAT and CDR2 FQDESV come from the germline V gene (reference sequence). DNA of the CDR3: TGTGCCAGCAGCAACGACAGGGGGGGCGAAAAACTGTTTTTT. Protein: CASSNDRGGEKLFF.

This chain links TRBV11-3 with TRBJ2-3; D perhaps matches TRBD2 (5 bases). V shed 1 base and J shed 0 bases, with 8 bases lying between them. Germline V gene lookup returns CDR1 SGHNT and CDR2 YENEEA. The CDR3 covers 15 residues. DNA of the CDR3: TGTGCCAGCAGCTTAGGGTCGGGAAGCACAGATACGCAGTATTTT. It encodes CASSLGSGSTDTQYF. The full variable domain, in which reference TRBV11-3 and TRBJ2-3 provide the parts outside the CDR3, is EAGVVQSPRYKIIEKKQPVAFWCNPISGHNTLYWYLQNLGQGPELLIRYENEEAVDDSQLPKDRFSAERLKGVDSTLKIQPAELGDSAVYLCASSLGSGSTDTQYFGPGTRLTVL.

The chain carries TRBV28 and TRBJ2-1; 12 nucleotides line up with TRBD2. In germline, CDR1 is MDHEN, CDR2 SYDVKM. The CDR3 length is 18 residues. V lost 5 bases to trimming and J lost 2 bases; unmatched junction nucleotides: 10. The CDR3 DNA sequence: TGTGCCAGCAGTCCAACGACTAGCGGGGGCCGTACCTACAATGAGCAGTTCTTC. Translated, it gives CASSPTTSGGRTYNEQFF.

The chain uses TRBV11-2 and TRBJ1-2, with a weak D call TRBD1 (6 bases). The CDR3 totals 14 residues. The V gene's germline CDR1 is SGHAT and CDR2 FQNNGV. V was clipped by 1 base and J by 2 bases, with 8 bases between them. The CDR3 DNA sequence: TGTGCCAGCAGCTTAGTTACAGGGAACTATGGCTACACCTTC. This encodes CASSLVTGNYGYTF.

J is TRBJ2-1 and V is TRBV7-2; 8 bases fit TRBD1. The germline CDR1 and CDR2 sequences are SGHTA and FQGNSA. This CDR3 spans 13 amino acids. Germline trimming cut 4 bases from V and 9 bases from J; bases unmatched to any gene: 5. CDR3 loop: CASSYPTGGEQFF. CDR3 sequence (DNA): TGTGCCAGCAGCTACCCAACAGGGGGTGAGCAGTTCTTC.

The chain carries TRBV30 and TRBJ2-6, with D perhaps matching TRBD1 (5 bases). The germline CDR1 and CDR2 sequences are GTSNPN and SVGIG (reference sequence). The length of the CDR3 is 14 residues. V lost 6 bases, J lost 2 bases, and 11 bases lay in between. CDR3 sequence (DNA): TGTGCCTGCCCCAGGGTGACTGGGGCCAACGTCCTGACTTTC. The encoded protein is CACPRVTGANVLTF.

In the case of this clone: The sample has other DNA sequences that encode this CDR3 too. This chain joins TRBV18 and TRBJ1-1; 7 nucleotides line up with TRBD1. Germline V gene sequence: CDR1 KGHSH, CDR2 LQKENI. With 3 bases clipped from V and 1 base from J, the junction kept 2 bases outside the gene matches. The CDR3 has 14 amino acids. CDR3 loop: CASSPQGGNTEAFF. The CDR3 DNA reads as TGTGCCAGCTCACCCCAGGGGGGGAACACTGAAGCTTTCTTT.

J is TRBJ2-7 and V is TRBV6-6, with D unclear. The V end was cut by 2 bases, the J end by 1 base, with 9 bases between. Germline lookup yields CDR1 MNHNY and CDR2 SVGAGI (reference sequence). This CDR3 has 14 residues. CDR3 amino acids: CASSYEASSYEQYF. Here the CDR3 DNA reads TGTGCCAGCAGTTACGAAGCTAGTTCCTACGAGCAGTACTTC.

The V gene is TRBV2, the J gene TRBJ2-3, with D uncertain. This CDR3 is built from 16 residues. Germline assignment: CDR1 SNHLY and CDR2 FYNNEI. V lost 0 bases and J lost 0, with 10 bases in between. CDR3 bases: TGTGCCAGCAGTGAAGCGCAACAGTATAGCACAGATACGCAGTATTTT. Protein product: CASSEAQQYSTDTQYF.

The V gene is TRBV14, the J gene TRBJ2-2, with no clear D. The CDR3 runs to 17 residues. Trimming left V 1 base short and J 2 bases short, with 14 bases between. The V gene's germline CDR1 is SGHDN and CDR2 FVKESK. In DNA form, the CDR3 reads TGTGCCAGCAGCCAAGCTTCGGCAACAGTAAACACCGGGGAGCTGTTTTTT. Protein product: CASSQASATVNTGELFF.

This rearrangement joins TRBV30 to TRBJ1-3; D remains unclear. The CDR3 loop spans 15 amino acids. The germline V and J ends were trimmed by 3 bases and 0 bases, with 12 bases remaining between them. Looked up from germline, CDR1 is GTSNPN and CDR2 is SVGIG (reference sequence). The CDR3 sequence: CAWSVRSNSGNTIYF. The CDR3 DNA is TGTGCCTGGAGCGTCCGGAGTAACTCTGGAAACACCATATATTTT.

The chain links TRBV6-6 to TRBJ1-3; D unclear. The V gene's germline CDR1 is MNHNY and CDR2 SVGAGI (reference sequence). The CDR3 sequence is 14 residues long. The V and J ends lost 5 bases and 0 bases respectively, with 8 bases between them. The CDR3 is CASSLEVSGNTIYF. In nucleotides, the CDR3 is TGTGCCAGCAGTCTGGAGGTCTCTGGAAACACCATATATTTT.

The V call is TRBV30, the J call TRBJ1-1; the D is unclear. The germline V gene encodes CDR1 GTSNPN and CDR2 SVGIG (reference sequence). The CDR3 is 14 amino acids. Trimming pared 2 bases from V and 1 base from J, leaving 11 bases between. CDR3 sequence: CAWSFRHRNTEAFF. CDR3 nucleotides: TGTGCCTGGAGTTTCCGACACCGGAACACTGAAGCTTTCTTT.

V gene TRBV7-6 combines with J gene TRBJ1-6; 10 positions agree with TRBD1. V lost 6 bases, J lost 5 bases, and 7 bases stayed unmatched. Germline V gives CDR1 SGHVS, CDR2 FNYEAQ. The CDR3 runs 16 residues. The CDR3 DNA reads TGTGCCAGCAGACCCGGACAGGGGGACAATAATTCACCCCTCCACTTT. Amino acid sequence: CASRPGQGDNNSPLHF.

The gene calls are TRBV27 and TRBJ1-1; D is perhaps TRBD1 (5 bases). The germline CDR1 and CDR2 sequences are MNHEY and SMNVEV (reference sequence). V was shortened by 7 bases and J by 1 base, with 10 bases between the two germline ends. CDR3 length: 13 residues. The CDR3 region has the DNA TGTGCCAGCAAAGGGGAGGGGAACACTGAAGCTTTCTTT. Its protein product is CASKGEGNTEAFF.

The rearrangement joins TRBV9 to TRBJ2-7; 7 bases are shared with TRBD1. In germline, CDR1 is SGDLS, CDR2 YYNGEE. J was trimmed by 7 bases and V by 8 bases; bases with no gene match: 12. This CDR3 is 13 amino acids long. The CDR3 nucleotides read TGTGCCAGTACCGGGACAGACTCCTTGGAGCAGTACTTC. Encoded protein: CASTGTDSLEQYF.

The J gene is TRBJ1-4, the V gene TRBV5-1; 9 nucleotides line up with TRBD1. The germline V gene has CDR1 SGHRS and CDR2 YFSETQ. With V trimmed by 4 bases and J by 4 bases, 8 bases remained unmatched. The CDR3 extends over 16 amino acids. The CDR3: CASSLGPGQGNEKLFF. As DNA, the CDR3 is TGCGCCAGCAGCCTCGGACCGGGACAGGGTAATGAAAAACTGTTTTTT.

This clone has a handful of counts. J is TRBJ2-1 and V is TRBV27; TRBD1 agrees at 9 bases. CDR1 is MNHEY, CDR2 SMNVEV, per germline (reference sequence). J lost 3 bases, V lost 2 bases, and 5 bases had no gene match. The CDR3 covers 16 residues. In DNA form, the CDR3 reads TGTGCCAGCAGTTTACTAGGACAGGGGAGCTACAATGAGCAGTTCTTC. It yields the protein CASSLLGQGSYNEQFF.

This rearrangement joins TRBV19 to TRBJ2-1, with TRBD2 identical over 8 bases. Germline V gene data show CDR1 as LNHDA and CDR2 as SQIVND (reference sequence). V lost 6 bases and J lost 4; bases outside the gene matches: 8. CDR3 length equals 15 residues. The CDR3 here is CASRRGGLEYNEQFF. CDR3 nucleotides: TGTGCCAGTAGGAGGGGGGGACTAGAATACAATGAGCAGTTCTTC.

The V and J genes are TRBV15 and TRBJ1-2; D is possibly TRBD1 (5 bases). The germline V gene encodes CDR1 LNHNV and CDR2 YYDKDF (reference sequence). With 4 bases removed from V and 1 base from J, the gap between germline ends came to 10 bases. The CDR3 is made up of 14 amino acids. This CDR3 is CATSKRTLNYGYTF. The CDR3 DNA reads TGTGCCACCAGCAAAAGGACACTTAACTATGGCTACACCTTC.

The chain combines TRBV27 with TRBJ2-1; TRBD2 matches 13 bases. Germline lookup yields CDR1 MNHEY and CDR2 SMNVEV (reference sequence). The junction had 5 bases not matched to a gene; V was cut back by 5 bases and J by 7 bases. CDR3 length: 15 residues. The CDR3 bases are TGTGCCAGCAGTGCGGGACTAGCGGGAAATAATGAGCAGTTCTTC. This translates into CASSAGLAGNNEQFF.

The V gene is TRBV6-1, the J gene TRBJ1-1, with D maybe TRBD1 (6 bases). This CDR3 comprises 14 residues. Trimming removed 0 bases from V and 7 bases from J, with 12 bases in between. Germline V lookup: CDR1 MNHNS, CDR2 SASEGT. CDR3 in DNA: TGTGCCAGCAGTGAAGCACGGGGGGCGGATGAAGCTTTCTTT. Translated: CASSEARGADEAFF.